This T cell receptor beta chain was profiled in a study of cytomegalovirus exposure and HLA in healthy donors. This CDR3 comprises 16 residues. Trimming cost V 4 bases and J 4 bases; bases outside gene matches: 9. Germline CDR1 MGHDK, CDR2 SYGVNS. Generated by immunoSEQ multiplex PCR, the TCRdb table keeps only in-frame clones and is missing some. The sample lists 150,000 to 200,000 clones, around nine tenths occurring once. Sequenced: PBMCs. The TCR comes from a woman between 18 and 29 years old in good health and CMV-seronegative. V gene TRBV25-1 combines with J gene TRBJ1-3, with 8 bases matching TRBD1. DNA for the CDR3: TGTGCCAGCAGTGCCTCGGGACAGGTCCTGGGAAACACCATATATTTT. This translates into CASSASGQVLGNTIYF.